This T cell receptor beta chain is drawn from a study of T cells and Merkel cell carcinoma outcomes. The germline V gene encodes CDR1 SQVTM and CDR2 ANQGSEA. V gave up 4 bases and J gave up 4 bases; unmatched junction bases: 11. The CDR3 consists of 15 residues. The protocol was immunoSEQ multiplex PCR, while the TCRdb copy is restricted to in-frame clones and leaves out a portion. The sample lists 12,000 or so clones, roughly 96% seen once, with about 0.95% in the top ten. This chain uses TRBV29-1 with TRBJ1-1; 8 bases match TRBD1. Sequences were obtained from tumor tissue from Merkel cell carcinoma. The TCR comes from a human donor with Merkel cell carcinoma. CDR3 protein: CSVGDAGGATTEAFF. As DNA, the CDR3 is TGCAGCGTTGGGGATGCAGGGGGCGCGACCACTGAAGCTTTCTTT.